The 5 T cell receptor beta chains given below trace back to one sample, sequenced in a study of T cell repertoires in cytomegalovirus infection. One entry per CDR3 protein results from TCRdb running MiXCR on the reads. Among 550,000 to 700,000 distinct CDR3 sequences listed, roughly 43% were seen once. These receptors have no identified antigens. The source was cultured PBMCs, collected from culture after CMV antigen stimulation. All receptors derive from a human donor in good health (CMV status not recorded). Some clones in this sample may be carry-over from other donors' samples.

This clonotype was observed a few times. This chain connects TRBV11-2 to TRBJ2-1, with D possibly being TRBD1 (6 bases). Germline-derived CDR1 and CDR2 are SGHAT and FQNNGV. The CDR3 consists of 15 residues. Trimming cost V 5 bases and J 5 bases, with 16 bases left between them. This CDR3 reads CASSRYRAMNNEQFF. CDR3 nucleotides: TGTGCCAGCAGCCGATACAGGGCGATGAACAATGAGCAGTTCTTC.

This clonotype was seen a few times. J is TRBJ2-7 and V is TRBV7-2, with TRBD1 matching over 9 bases. Germline CDR1 is SGHTA and CDR2 is FQGNSA. Losses at the gene ends were 4 bases for V and 2 bases for J; bases not matched to a gene: 3. The CDR3 has 14 amino acids. The CDR3 region is CASSSRQGAYEQYF. Here the CDR3 DNA reads TGTGCCAGCAGCTCCCGACAGGGGGCCTACGAGCAGTACTTC.

The chain joins TRBV5-1 to TRBJ1-2, with D tentatively TRBD1 (5 bases). Per the germline V gene, CDR1 is SGHRS and CDR2 is YFSETQ. Trimming shortened V by 5 bases and J by 14 bases, and 19 bases separated the two germline ends. The CDR3 contains 12 residues. This chain's CDR3 is CASRVENGDHTF. CDR3 sequence (DNA): TGCGCCAGCAGGGTGGAGAATGGGGACCATACCTTC. The full variable domain, its missing parts supplied by reference TRBV5-1 and TRBJ1-2, is KAGVTQTPRYLIKTRGQQVTLSCSPISGHRSVSWYQQTPGQGLQFLFEYFSETQRNKGNFPGRFSGRQFSNSRSEMNVSTLELGDSALYLCASRVENGDHTFGSGTRLTVV.

The chain joins TRBV15 to TRBJ2-7; 7 nucleotides line up with TRBD2. Germline V gene lookup returns CDR1 LNHNV and CDR2 YYDKDF (reference sequence). V lost 8 bases, J lost 0 bases, and 4 bases stayed unmatched. This CDR3 has 13 amino acids. CDR3 nucleotide sequence: TGTGCCACCGGGGGGGAAAGCTCCTACGAGCAGTACTTC. This codes for CATGGESSYEQYF.

This clonotype turned up a few times. This chain links TRBV4-1 with TRBJ1-6; 7 bases line up with TRBD1. The CDR3 is made up of 19 amino acids. CDR1 and CDR2 from the germline V gene are MGHRA and YSYEKL. V gave up 2 bases and J gave up 5 bases; unmatched junction bases: 15. CDR3 nucleotides: TGCGCCAGCAGCCAAACATTCCCCGCGCCGGGACAGAATAATTCACCCCTCCACTTT. This sequence encodes CASSQTFPAPGQNNSPLHF.